This TCR beta chain was profiled in a study of blood T cell repertoires in COVID-19. Background on the study: Samples representing acute and convalescent COVID-19 were sourced from the United States, Italy and Spain.

CDR3 size: 16 residues. The V and J ends lost 1 base and 2 bases respectively, with 11 bases between them. The germline V gene has CDR1 MDHEN and CDR2 SYDVKM. Methods used by the authors: Amplifying reference gene primers gave estimates of nucleated cell counts. Method: immunoSEQ multiplex PCR; TCRdb's copy keeps in-frame clones and lacks some. Clone size and V and J calls were adopted from that table, with D and trimming inferred from the DNA. The sample carries 200,000 to 300,000 clones, about 89% recorded once. The J gene is TRBJ2-2, the V gene TRBV28, with D maybe TRBD1 (5 bases). This clonotype was sampled from a woman aged 30 to 39 who had recovered from COVID-19. Sequencing was performed on PBMCs or T cells enriched from blood (not recorded which). This chain's CDR3 is CASSLYLGRNTGELFF. The CDR3 DNA is TGTGCCAGCAGTTTATATTTGGGGCGAAACACCGGGGAGCTGTTTTTT.